Listed here is a single T cell receptor (beta chain). Unstimulated regulatory T cells (CD4+CD25+CD127-), CD4+CD25- non-regulatory cells, CD4 and CD8 cells were FACS-sorted from thawed PBMCs. The sample belongs to a study of Tregs in tolerant kidney transplant recipients. TCRdb keeps only in-frame clones here, not all; method: immunoSEQ multiplex PCR. The sample holds about 240,000 clones, roughly 84% seen once. There are 18 residues in the CDR3. J gave up 5 bases and V 3 bases, and 7 bases lay outside the gene matches. Germline lookup yields CDR1 SGHNT and CDR2 YYREEE (reference sequence). The clonotype was recovered from a human donor in good health. Sequenced input: CD4+ T cells from blood. This chain uses TRBV5-4 with TRBJ2-2; TRBD2 aligns across 16 bases. CDR3 nucleotide sequence: TGTGCCAGCAGCTCGGGACTAGCGGGAGGGCCGGGGACCGGGGAGCTGTTTTTT. This codes for CASSSGLAGGPGTGELFF.